The 4 T cell receptor beta chains given below trace back to one sample, sequenced in a study of T cells after yellow fever vaccination. TCRdb used MiXCR to reprocess the 5' RACE reads, holding one entry per CDR3 protein. This table has a few hundred thousand distinct CDR3 sequences, around 21% appearing once. Source: PBMCs, taken 15 days after the yellow fever booster vaccination. The receptors derive from a man aged 25-45 years who received the YFV17D yellow fever vaccine.

This clonotype was picked up a small number of times. The chain has TRBV2 and TRBJ1-1, with unresolved D. The CDR3 has 12 amino acids. Trimming stripped 4 bases from V and 7 bases from J, with 10 bases between. The germline V gene has CDR1 SNHLY and CDR2 FYNNEI. CDR3: CASSAWGGEAFF. The CDR3 DNA is TGTGCCAGCAGTGCATGGGGAGGTGAAGCTTTCTTT.

A few counts support this clonotype. J is TRBJ2-3 and V is TRBV20-1; D assignment may be TRBD1 or TRBD2 (5 bases each). The CDR3 has 17 residues. Per germline, CDR1 DFQATT and CDR2 SNEGSKA (reference sequence). V lost 0 bases, J lost 4 bases, and 20 bases lay in between. CDR3 DNA: TGCAGTGCTAGAGATCCAGGGACCAACGGGTCTCCAGATACGCAGTATTTT. Amino acids: CSARDPGTNGSPDTQYF.

A word on this clonotype: At one end the junction does not follow the germline gene, possibly because of a read error. The chain couples TRBV7-2 to TRBJ2-1; TRBD2 agrees at 9 bases. Looked up from germline, CDR1 is SGHTA and CDR2 is FQGNSA. The CDR3 runs 16 residues. CDR3 loop: CSSSLNAGGILGEQFF. Here the CDR3 DNA reads TGTTCCAGCAGCTTAAACGCGGGAGGGATATTGGGTGAGCAGTTCTTC.

J is TRBJ2-7 and V is TRBV15; weak D call: TRBD2 (5 bases). CDR3 size: 14 residues. The germline V and J ends were trimmed by 5 bases and 0 bases, with 11 bases remaining between them. Per germline, CDR1 LNHNV and CDR2 YYDKDF (reference sequence). CDR3 protein: CATSRRGTSYEQYF. CDR3 bases: TGTGCCACCAGCCGTCGGGGAACCTCCTACGAGCAGTACTTC.